Below are 30 T cell receptor beta chains sequenced from a single sample in a study of identical twins. TCRdb reanalysed the 5' RACE reads using MiXCR and keeps one entry per CDR3 protein. The profile shows about 790,000 distinct CDR3 sequences, around a sixth of them singletons. The data were also submitted as part of a second study, on T cells expressing NK-cell markers.

The sequencing sample was made of PBMCs. All receptors derive from a woman aged 18-29 years in good health.

The sample holds a few counts of this clonotype. This sequence joins TRBV20-1 and TRBJ1-6, with TRBD1 matching over 9 bases. The CDR3 contains 14 residues. After removal of 6 bases from V and 7 bases from J, the junction contained 7 bases not matched to a gene. The germline gives CDR1 DFQATT, CDR2 SNEGSKA (reference sequence). The CDR3, as DNA: TGCAGTGCAAACAACAGGGGGCTGAATTCACCCCTCCACTTT. Amino acid sequence: CSANNRGLNSPLHF.

V and J are TRBV24-1 and TRBJ2-3; D possibly matches TRBD1 or TRBD2 (6 bases each). The CDR3 contains 16 residues. From germline, CDR1 is KGHDR and CDR2 SFDVKD. Trimming removed 2 bases at V and 2 bases at J, with 13 bases between. Here the CDR3 reads CATSDCPGATTDTQYF. The DNA for the CDR3 is TGTGCCACCAGTGATTGCCCGGGGGCCACCACAGATACGCAGTATTTT.

The chain joins TRBV12-3 or TRBV12-4 to TRBJ1-1, with a tentative D call TRBD1 (6 bases). This CDR3 is built from 14 residues. The V end lost 3 bases, the J end lost 5 bases, and 13 bases lay between the germline ends. CDR3 sequence: CASSLGGGRTEAFF. As DNA, the CDR3 is TGTGCCAGCAGTTTGGGGGGGGGGCGGACTGAAGCTTTCTTT.

The sample holds a few counts of this clonotype. The chain uses TRBV6-2 or TRBV6-3 and TRBJ2-1; TRBD2 matches 8 bases. This CDR3 is built from 16 residues. V gave up 2 bases and J gave up 8 bases; unmatched junction bases: 11. Germline V lookup: CDR1 MNHEY, CDR2 SVGEGT. The CDR3 coding sequence is TGTGCCAGCAGTTACGATTTCAGCGGGAGTCTCGATGAGCAGTTCTTC. This codes for CASSYDFSGSLDEQFF.

The chain is built from TRBV5-6 and TRBJ2-7; D possibly corresponds to TRBD2 (6 bases). The CDR3 loop spans 16 amino acids. V was cut by 3 bases and J by 0 bases, with 16 bases left in between. The germline V gene has CDR1 SGHDT and CDR2 YYEEEE. The CDR3 here is CASSWGVRTLSYEQYF. The CDR3, as DNA: TGTGCCAGCAGCTGGGGGGTGCGGACACTCTCCTACGAGCAGTACTTC.

The gene calls are TRBV12-5 and TRBJ2-1; D is undetermined. This CDR3 is 11 amino acids long. CDR1 is LGHNT, CDR2 FRNRAP, per germline. V was shortened by 0 bases and J by 10 bases, with 4 bases between the two germline ends. CDR3 coding DNA: TGTGCTAGTGGTTTGGTTCGGGAGCAGTTCTTC. Encoded protein: CASGLVREQFF.

In its sample, this clonotype was seen a few times. The gene calls are TRBV10-3 and TRBJ2-3, with a tentative D call TRBD2 (6 bases). This CDR3 contains 15 residues. Germline CDR1 ENHRY, CDR2 SYGVKD. V lost 0 bases to trimming and J lost 2 bases, with 9 bases between them. This CDR3 reads CAISESTSLTDTQYF. The CDR3 coding sequence is TGTGCCATCAGTGAGTCCACTAGCCTCACAGATACGCAGTATTTT.

A few counts support this clonotype. The chain combines TRBV6-2 or TRBV6-3 with TRBJ1-1, with D unresolved. V was trimmed by 4 bases and J by 0 bases, leaving 12 bases between them. The germline CDR1 and CDR2 sequences are MNHEY and SVGEGT. CDR3 length: 15 amino acids. DNA of the CDR3: TGTGCCAGCAGTTCCCACACGGTGCTGAACACTGAAGCTTTCTTT. Its translation is CASSSHTVLNTEAFF.

V is TRBV15 and J is TRBJ2-7; a possible D gene is TRBD2 (5 bases). There are 13 residues in the CDR3. Germline V gives CDR1 LNHNV, CDR2 YYDKDF (reference sequence). V lost 3 bases and J lost 3, with 9 bases in between. CDR3 protein: CATSSGRDYEQYF. In DNA form, the CDR3 reads TGTGCCACCAGCAGCGGACGGGACTACGAGCAGTACTTC.

The chain uses TRBV6-2 or TRBV6-3 and TRBJ1-5; 7 bases fit TRBD1. Germline assignment: CDR1 MNHEY and CDR2 SVGEGT. CDR3 size: 16 residues. J gave up 8 bases and V 2 bases, and 12 bases lay outside the gene matches. In DNA form, the CDR3 reads TGTGCCAGCAGTTACGCAACAGGGGCCAGGGCCGAGCCCCAGCATTTT. Protein: CASSYATGARAEPQHF.

The V call is TRBV29-1, the J call TRBJ2-6; the D is unclear. Germline loops: CDR1 SQVTM, CDR2 ANQGSEA. V was clipped by 4 bases and J by 1 base, with 8 bases between them. The CDR3 runs 14 residues. CDR3 sequence: CSVVIQSGANVLTF. The CDR3 DNA reads TGCAGCGTTGTTATACAATCTGGGGCCAACGTCCTGACTTTC. The complete variable domain, with remaining parts taken from reference TRBV29-1 and TRBJ2-6, reads SAVISQKPSRDICQRGTSLTIQCQVDSQVTMMFWYRQQPGQSLTLIATANQGSEATYESGFVIDKFPISRPNLTFSTLTVSNMSPEDSSIYLCSVVIQSGANVLTFGAGSRLTVL.

This sequence joins TRBV5-6 and TRBJ2-4; perhaps TRBD2 as D (7 bases). CDR1 is SGHDT and CDR2 is YYEEEE in the germline V gene. The CDR3 length is 14 residues. V lost 2 bases, J lost 7 bases, and 13 bases lay in between. CDR3 nucleotide sequence: TGTGCCAGCAGCTTAAGGGGGGGGGAGAACATTCAGTACTTC. Protein: CASSLRGGENIQYF.

The chain employs TRBV12-3 or TRBV12-4 and TRBJ2-4, with D hard to call. The CDR3 is 14 amino acids. V was clipped by 6 bases and J by 6 bases, with 15 bases between them. This chain's CDR3 is CASSHPGIRNIQYF. CDR3 DNA sequence: TGTGCCAGCAGCCACCCCGGAATCCGAAACATTCAGTACTTC.

Many counts were recorded for this clonotype. V and J are TRBV6-1 and TRBJ2-5, with 11 nucleotides matching TRBD2. CDR3 length: 14 residues. Looked up from germline, CDR1 is MNHNS and CDR2 is SASEGT. V lost 5 bases and J lost 4; bases outside the gene matches: 3. In DNA, the CDR3 is TGTGCCAGCAGTCTAGCGGGGGGTGCAGAGACCCAGTACTTC. This encodes CASSLAGGAETQYF.

Worth noting for this clonotype: An end of the junction does not agree with germline; a read error may underlie this. The V gene is TRBV5-1, the J gene TRBJ2-3; 7 nucleotides line up with TRBD2. CDR1 is SGHRS, CDR2 YFSETQ, per germline. The CDR3 runs 16 residues. CDR3 coding DNA: TGCGCCTGCAGTCGTGGGGGGAGCGGGGCCACAGATACGCAGTATTTT. The encoded protein is CACSRGGSGATDTQYF.

V gene TRBV7-9 combines with J gene TRBJ2-6, with D unresolved. This CDR3 spans 12 amino acids. Germline-derived CDR1 and CDR2 are SEHNR and FQNEAQ (reference sequence). Trimming cost V 5 bases and J 11 bases, with 10 bases left between them. The CDR3, as DNA: TGTGCCAGCAGCCCCCTGGGCGACGTCCTGACTTTC. It encodes CASSPLGDVLTF.

The chain combines TRBV20-1 with TRBJ1-2, with 7 bases that match TRBD1. The CDR3 extends over 13 amino acids. Germline values: CDR1 DFQATT, CDR2 SNEGSKA (reference sequence). Trimming removed 1 base from V and 3 bases from J; junction bases left unmatched: 2. CDR3 DNA sequence: TGCAGTGCTAGAGGACAGGGCTACTATGGCTACACCTTC. Protein: CSARGQGYYGYTF.

The rearrangement joins TRBV20-1 to TRBJ2-7; 8 nucleotides line up with TRBD2. After removal of 5 bases from V and 2 bases from J, the junction contained 5 bases not matched to a gene. CDR1 and CDR2 (germline): DFQATT, SNEGSKA (reference sequence). The CDR3 consists of 13 residues. DNA for the CDR3: TGCAGTGCTCCTACTAGCGGCCCCTACGAGCAGTACTTC. This sequence encodes CSAPTSGPYEQYF.

The rearrangement uses TRBV4-3 and TRBJ2-3; D is undetermined. Germline assignment: CDR1 LGHNA and CDR2 YSLEER. The V end was cut by 1 base, the J end by 1 base, with 15 bases between. The length of the CDR3 is 17 residues. CDR3 nucleotides: TGCGCCAGCAGCCAAGCCGCGCCCGTTATCGGCACAGATACGCAGTATTTT. The encoded protein is CASSQAAPVIGTDTQYF.

This clonotype turned up a few times. The V call is TRBV20-1, the J call TRBJ2-1; perhaps TRBD2 as D (6 bases). This CDR3 is 17 amino acids long. Germline V gene lookup returns CDR1 DFQATT and CDR2 SNEGSKA (reference sequence). Trimming stripped 3 bases from V and 2 bases from J, with 20 bases between. This chain's CDR3 is CSARPSGPRRTYNEQFF. CDR3 bases: TGCAGTGCTAGGCCCAGCGGGCCCCGAAGGACCTACAATGAGCAGTTCTTC.

This clonotype appeared a few times. V gene TRBV20-1 combines with J gene TRBJ1-2, with D perhaps matching TRBD1 (6 bases). Per germline, CDR1 DFQATT and CDR2 SNEGSKA (reference sequence). Trimming cost V 3 bases and J 8 bases, with 10 bases left between them. The CDR3 runs to 11 residues. The CDR3 here is CSARDSGGYTF. The CDR3 DNA reads as TGCAGTGCTAGGGACAGTGGGGGCTACACCTTC.

J is TRBJ2-7 and V is TRBV5-1; TRBD1 aligns across 10 bases. The CDR3 runs 14 residues. Per the germline V gene, CDR1 is SGHRS and CDR2 is YFSETQ. J gave up 2 bases and V 3 bases, and 2 bases lay outside the gene matches. The CDR3 DNA reads TGCGCCAGCAGCTGGGGACAGGGGCCCTACGAGCAGTACTTC. The encoded protein is CASSWGQGPYEQYF. Complete variable domain (other parts from reference TRBV5-1 and TRBJ2-7): KAGVTQTPRYLIKTRGQQVTLSCSPISGHRSVSWYQQTPGQGLQFLFEYFSETQRNKGNFPGRFSGRQFSNSRSEMNVSTLELGDSALYLCASSWGQGPYEQYFGPGTRLTVT.

The rearrangement links TRBV5-4 to TRBJ2-1; 11 nucleotides line up with TRBD2. From germline, CDR1 is SGHNT and CDR2 YYREEE (reference sequence). The CDR3 has 15 residues. The V segment lost 3 bases and the J segment 4 bases; nucleotides outside the gene matches: 3. CDR3 DNA: TGTGCCAGCAGCTATTCTAGCGGGGGGTACAATGAGCAGTTCTTC. Protein product: CASSYSSGGYNEQFF.

The chain couples TRBV5-6 to TRBJ2-1; D perhaps matches TRBD2 (5 bases). The CDR3 has 14 residues. V gave up 0 bases and J gave up 8 bases, with 12 bases separating them. Germline CDR1 is SGHDT and CDR2 is YYEEEE. The CDR3 DNA sequence: TGTGCCAGCAGCTTGGGGAGGAGGCTCGATGAGCAGTTCTTC. This translates into CASSLGRRLDEQFF.

The rearrangement links TRBV5-1 to TRBJ2-2; the D call may be TRBD1 or TRBD2 (5 bases each). The CDR3 covers 14 residues. The germline V and J ends were trimmed by 0 bases and 5 bases, with 8 bases remaining between them. The V gene's germline CDR1 is SGHRS and CDR2 YFSETQ. In nucleotides, the CDR3 is TGCGCCAGCAGCTTGGGGGGGATGACCGGGGAGCTGTTTTTT. Amino acids: CASSLGGMTGELFF.

This clonotype was found a few times. The chain carries TRBV7-2 and TRBJ2-5; TRBD1 is a possible D gene (7 bases). The CDR3 loop spans 13 amino acids. V lost 10 bases to trimming and J lost 4 bases, with 16 bases between them. Germline CDR1 SGHTA, CDR2 FQGNSA. CDR3 protein: CAISSGGIETQYF. As DNA, the CDR3 is TGTGCCATCTCCTCAGGGGGGATAGAGACCCAGTACTTC.

This clonotype was observed a handful of times. The chain links TRBV7-9 to TRBJ1-3; D is unclear. The germline V and J ends were trimmed by 1 base and 7 bases, with 14 bases remaining between them. The CDR3 is 15 residues long. The germline V gene encodes CDR1 SEHNR and CDR2 FQNEAQ (reference sequence). The CDR3 DNA sequence: TGTGCCAGCAGCTTAGAGGGCGGTATAACGAACACCATATATTTT. This encodes CASSLEGGITNTIYF.

This clonotype was seen once. This rearrangement joins TRBV12-3 or TRBV12-4 to TRBJ1-1; tentative D call: TRBD1 (6 bases). The CDR3 extends over 16 amino acids. Trimming cost V 6 bases and J 3 bases, with 20 bases left between them. The CDR3 region has the DNA TGTGCCAGCAGACGCCGCACAGGGAACTTGGACACTGAAGCTTTCTTT. This sequence encodes CASRRRTGNLDTEAFF.

The gene calls are TRBV20-1 and TRBJ1-3; tentative D call: TRBD1 (6 bases). V was pared by 1 base and J by 0 bases, with 10 bases between. Germline V gene lookup returns CDR1 DFQATT and CDR2 SNEGSKA (reference sequence). The CDR3 spans 15 residues. The CDR3 loop reads CSARGQARSGNTIYF. CDR3 nucleotide sequence: TGCAGTGCTAGAGGACAGGCCCGCTCTGGAAACACCATATATTTT.

This chain uses TRBV6-2 or TRBV6-3 with TRBJ2-5; D uncertain. V lost 5 bases and J 7 bases, leaving 8 bases between the germline ends. CDR3 length: 11 amino acids. Germline CDR1 and CDR2: MNHEY and SVGEGT. CDR3: CASSPSWTQYF. DNA of the CDR3: TGTGCCAGCAGTCCCTCTTGGACCCAGTACTTC.